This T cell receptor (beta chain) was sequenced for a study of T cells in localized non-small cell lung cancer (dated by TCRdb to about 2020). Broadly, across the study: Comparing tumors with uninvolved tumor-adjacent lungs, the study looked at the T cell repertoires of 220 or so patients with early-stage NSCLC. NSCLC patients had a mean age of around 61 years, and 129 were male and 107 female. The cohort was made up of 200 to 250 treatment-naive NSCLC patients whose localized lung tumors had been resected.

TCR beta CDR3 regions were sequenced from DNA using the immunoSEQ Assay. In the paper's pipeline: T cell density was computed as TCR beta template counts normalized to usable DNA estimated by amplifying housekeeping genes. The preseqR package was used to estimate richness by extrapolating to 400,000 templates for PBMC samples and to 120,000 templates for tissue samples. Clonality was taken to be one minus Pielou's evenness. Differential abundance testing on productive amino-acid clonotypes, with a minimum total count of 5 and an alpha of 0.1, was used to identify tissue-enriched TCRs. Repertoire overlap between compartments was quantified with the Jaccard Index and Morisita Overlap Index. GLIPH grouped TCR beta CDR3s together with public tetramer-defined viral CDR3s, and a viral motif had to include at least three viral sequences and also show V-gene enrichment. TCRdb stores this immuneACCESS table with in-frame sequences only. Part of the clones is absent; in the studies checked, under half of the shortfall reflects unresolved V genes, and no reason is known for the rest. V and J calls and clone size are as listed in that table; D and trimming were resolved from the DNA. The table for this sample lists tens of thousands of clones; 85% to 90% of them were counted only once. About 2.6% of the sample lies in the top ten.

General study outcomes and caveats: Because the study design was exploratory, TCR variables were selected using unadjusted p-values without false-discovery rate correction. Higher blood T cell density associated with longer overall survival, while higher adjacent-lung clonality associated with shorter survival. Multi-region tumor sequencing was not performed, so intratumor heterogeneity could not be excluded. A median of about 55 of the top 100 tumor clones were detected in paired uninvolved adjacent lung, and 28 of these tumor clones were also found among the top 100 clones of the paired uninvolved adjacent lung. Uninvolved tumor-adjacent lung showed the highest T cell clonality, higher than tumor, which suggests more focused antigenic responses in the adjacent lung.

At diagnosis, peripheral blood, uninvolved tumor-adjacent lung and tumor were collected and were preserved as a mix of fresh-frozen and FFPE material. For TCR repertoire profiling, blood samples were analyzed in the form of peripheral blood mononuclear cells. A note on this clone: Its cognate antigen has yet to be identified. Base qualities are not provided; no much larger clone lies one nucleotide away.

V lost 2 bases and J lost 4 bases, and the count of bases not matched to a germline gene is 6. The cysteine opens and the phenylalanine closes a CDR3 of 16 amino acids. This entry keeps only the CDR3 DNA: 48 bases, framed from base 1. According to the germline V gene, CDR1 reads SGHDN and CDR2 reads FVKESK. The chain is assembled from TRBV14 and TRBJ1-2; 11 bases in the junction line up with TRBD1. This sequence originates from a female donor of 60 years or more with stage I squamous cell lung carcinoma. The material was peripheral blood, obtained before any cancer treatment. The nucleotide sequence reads TGTGCCAGCAGCCAACGGACAGGGGGCGTGGGCTATGGCTACACCTTC. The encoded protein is CASSQRTGGVGYGYTF.